The rows below give T cell receptor beta chains drawn from one sample of a study of blood T cell repertoires in COVID-19. Clones were sequenced by immunoSEQ multiplex PCR, and TCRdb holds only the in-frame ones, with some missing. The table lists roughly 320,000 clones, around 84% of them singletons. Source material: peripheral blood. The source is a man aged 65 to 79 with acute or convalescent COVID-19. CDR3s leave out the opening cysteine and the closing phenylalanine or tryptophan. Expanded clones get a size class; other rows say once, few or many, or leave the size out.

size | J | V | CDR3
few | TRBJ1-4 | TRBV28 | ASTGVNEKLF
NA | TRBJ1-2 | TRBV6-5 | ASRLWGTGNGYT
NA | TRBJ2-5 | TRBV6-6 | ASSPTYRDYRGETQY
NA | TRBJ1-2 | TRBV3-1/TRBV3-2 | ASSLGTGDFYGYT
once | TRBJ1-3 | TRBV6-6 | ASTTGPGNTIY
NA | TRBJ1-5 | TRBV4-1 | ASSQDMRQPQH
once | TRBJ1-2 | TRBV19 | ATNTGLDYGYT
NA | TRBJ1-6 | TRBV3-1/TRBV3-2 | ASSTGLNNSPLH
few | TRBJ2-3 | TRBV28 | ASSLTDTQY
NA | TRBJ1-3 | TRBV19 | ATQPGGSLAGNTIY
once | TRBJ2-3 | TRBV9 | ASRPGQDTDTQY
NA | TRBJ2-7 | TRBV7-9 | ASSLLAGDSYEQY
NA | TRBJ1-6 | TRBV28 | ASLRQQGDSPLH
NA | TRBJ2-1 | TRBV6-5 | ASSSELAATYNEQF
NA | TRBJ1-6 | TRBV19 | ASSITGARSYNSPLH
NA | TRBJ1-2 | TRBV7-2 | ASSRRQAGYT
few | TRBJ2-1 | TRBV24-1 | ATSVLDRAYNEQF
NA | TRBJ2-7 | TRBV28 | ASTRQGGFYEQY
few | TRBJ2-6 | TRBV9 | ASSETRGMAGANVLT
NA | TRBJ1-1 | TRBV29-1 | SATPEREAF
NA | TRBJ1-3 | TRBV19 | ASSGTGVVVCTGNTIY
NA | TRBJ1-5 | TRBV4-1 | ASTAEGVSNQPQH
once | TRBJ2-1 | TRBV7-2 | ASSLDTVMGNEQF
few | TRBJ2-7 | TRBV28 | ASSLGTGGEQY
NA | TRBJ2-5 | TRBV29-1 | SVTPPRETQY
NA | TRBJ1-1 | TRBV15 | ATSRRVNTEAF
NA | TRBJ1-5 | TRBV28 | ASSSGGTGGRQPQH
NA | TRBJ2-2 | TRBV4-2 | ASSQVGRDRVFGELF
NA | TRBJ2-7 | TRBV30 | AWSVSGVEQY
NA | TRBJ2-5 | TRBV7-9 | ASTRATPTGQETQY
NA | TRBJ2-1 | TRBV4-3 | ASSQLGRLRQDEQF
NA | TRBJ2-1 | TRBV7-2 | ASSQRTGAYNEQF
few | TRBJ2-3 | TRBV2 | ASSENRVSDTQY
NA | TRBJ2-7 | TRBV5-1 | ASSYTGTSLAEQY
NA | TRBJ2-2 | TRBV5-1 | ASSLGSYTGELF
NA | TRBJ2-7 | TRBV12-3/TRBV12-4 | ASSSPGSEQY
NA | TRBJ2-3 | TRBV5-1 | ASSLDPAGADTQY
NA | TRBJ1-4 | TRBV18 | ASSPGPDLNEKLF
NA | TRBJ1-5 | TRBV28 | ASSGDRDYQPQH
NA | TRBJ1-1 | TRBV6-5 | ASSSTAAGAIEAF
NA | TRBJ2-3 | TRBV29-1 | SVSGSSDTQY
NA | TRBJ2-3 | TRBV11-2 | ASSFDRGDTQY
NA | TRBJ1-2 | TRBV6-5 | ASSSGLPDFYYT
NA | TRBJ1-2 | TRBV2 | ASSETTGLRGYT
NA | TRBJ1-2 | TRBV28 | ASSPWDRGRWGYT
NA | TRBJ1-2 | TRBV4-3 | ASSQGAVYGYT
NA | TRBJ2-5 | TRBV5-1 | ASSFRTEETQY
NA | TRBJ2-2 | TRBV6-6 | ASSYRQGGTGELF
once | TRBJ2-3 | TRBV15 | ATSDRTGGIADTQY
NA | TRBJ2-3 | TRBV5-1 | ASRVDITDTQY
NA | TRBJ2-7 | TRBV28 | ASSDRGQAHLEQY
once | TRBJ1-5 | TRBV18 | ASSPQTAYSNQPQH
NA | TRBJ2-3 | TRBV9 | ASSLPGSGSRDTQY
NA | TRBJ2-5 | TRBV6-2/TRBV6-3 | ASSYFLAGSRETQY